This is a list of T cell receptor beta chains from one sample in a study of control samples from healthy donors and cancer patients. The data were produced by immunoSEQ multiplex PCR, yet TCRdb's version contains in-frame clones alone and is incomplete. The table lists around 250,000 clones, 82% of them singletons. The sequenced sample was PBMCs. Receptors originate from a woman in her sixties with lung cancer. Each CDR3 is given with its conserved first and last residue. The order of the fields is V gene, clone size, D gene, J gene, CDR3 length, CDR3 protein, CDR3 DNA. D genes are given only for firm matches. The size entry is marked missing in some rows and otherwise reads once, few, many or a size class.

>TRBV7-6|NA|NA|TRBJ1-3|14
CASSLDRVGNTIYF
TGTGCCAGCAGCTTAGACAGGGTGGGAAACACCATATATTTT
>TRBV5-6|NA|TRBD1|TRBJ1-4|15
CASSSGQGAGEKLFF
TGTGCCAGCAGTAGCGGACAGGGGGCGGGTGAAAAACTGTTTTTT
>TRBV20-1|NA|TRBD2|TRBJ2-1|13
CSASAPPSGGQFF
TGCAGTGCTAGTGCGCCCCCTAGCGGGGGGCAGTTCTTC
>TRBV2|few|NA|TRBJ2-5|13
CASSGTVQETQYF
TGTGCCAGCAGTGGGACAGTCCAAGAGACCCAGTACTTC
>TRBV10-3|NA|NA|TRBJ2-3|16
CAISGWKRESTDTQYF
TGTGCCATCAGTGGGTGGAAACGGGAAAGCACAGATACGCAGTATTTT
>TRBV12-3/TRBV12-4|NA|NA|TRBJ2-1|12
CASSLNSNEQFF
TGTGCCAGCAGTTTAAACAGCAATGAGCAGTTCTTC
>TRBV18|few|NA|TRBJ2-1|15
CASSPTSAGYNEQFF
TGTGCCAGCTCACCCACCTCAGCGGGCTACAATGAGCAGTTCTTC
>TRBV12-3/TRBV12-4|NA|NA|TRBJ1-3|13
CASSLRVGNTIYF
TGTGCCAGCAGTTTACGGGTGGGAAACACCATATATTTT
>TRBV7-2|NA|TRBD2|TRBJ2-1|16
CASSLGLAGGYNEQFF
TGTGCCAGCAGCTTGGGACTAGCGGGGGGCTACAATGAGCAGTTCTTC
>TRBV5-1|NA|NA|TRBJ2-1|16
CASSLALGQYYNEQFF
TGCGCCAGCAGCTTGGCCCTCGGACAGTACTACAATGAGCAGTTCTTC
>TRBV18|few|NA|TRBJ1-2|15
CASSVQGARPYGYTF
TGTGCCAGCTCAGTACAGGGTGCCCGGCCCTATGGCTACACCTTC
>TRBV6-1|NA|TRBD1|TRBJ1-5|22
CASSESSRFWDRIFYSNQPQHF
TGTGCCAGCAGTGAATCGTCGAGATTCTGGGACAGGATTTTCTATAGCAATCAGCCCCAGCATTTT
>TRBV7-3|NA|NA|TRBJ1-1|13
CASSLTPNTEAFF
TGTGCCAGCAGCCTGACACCGAACACTGAAGCTTTCTTT
>TRBV2|NA|NA|TRBJ1-1|11
CASSGETDAFF
TGTGCCAGCAGCGGAGAGACCGATGCTTTCTTT
>TRBV10-2|once|TRBD1|TRBJ1-2|13
CASSDRTGSGYTF
TGCGCCAGCAGTGACCGGACAGGGTCTGGCTACACCTTC
>TRBV5-4|NA|TRBD1|TRBJ1-4|15
CASSLGQGGNEKLFF
TGTGCCAGCAGCTTGGGACAGGGCGGGAATGAAAAACTGTTTTTT
>TRBV15|NA|NA|TRBJ2-3|13
CATNLGLQDTQYF
TGTGCCACTAACTTGGGCTTGCAAGATACGCAGTATTTT
>TRBV13|NA|NA|TRBJ2-6|20
CASSLGRARVSSSGANVLTF
TGTGCCAGCAGCTTGGGGCGGGCCCGGGTTTCTTCCTCTGGGGCCAACGTCCTGACTTTC
>TRBV27|NA|TRBD2|TRBJ2-1|17
CASTGLAGSSSYNEQFF
TGTGCCAGCACCGGACTAGCGGGTAGTAGCTCCTACAATGAGCAGTTCTTC
>TRBV7-9|NA|NA|TRBJ1-2|13
CASSLAGSGGYTF
TGTGCCAGCAGCTTAGCGGGTTCAGGTGGCTACACCTTC
>TRBV9|NA|TRBD2|TRBJ2-7|16
CASSLTWASGSYEQYF
TGTGCCAGCAGCCTCACCTGGGCTAGCGGCTCCTACGAGCAGTACTTC
>TRBV18|NA|NA|TRBJ2-1|13
CASSPPWGNEQFF
TGTGCCAGCTCACCACCGTGGGGCAATGAGCAGTTCTTC
>TRBV3-1/TRBV3-2|NA|TRBD1|TRBJ1-4|16
CASSLGQGARHEKLFF
TGTGCCAGCAGCCTGGGACAGGGGGCCCGCCATGAAAAACTGTTTTTT
>TRBV5-8|NA|NA|TRBJ1-1|14
CASSLGWGTTEAFF
TGTGCCAGCAGCCTGGGTTGGGGGACCACTGAAGCTTTCTTT
>TRBV27|once|NA|TRBJ2-2|15
CASSNDRTNTGELFF
TGTGCCAGCAGTAACGACAGGACTAACACCGGGGAGCTGTTTTTT
>TRBV6-1|NA|TRBD1|TRBJ2-3|15
CASSERDRLTDTQYF
TGTGCCAGCAGTGAAAGGGACAGGCTCACAGATACGCAGTATTTT
>TRBV12-3/TRBV12-4|NA|NA|TRBJ2-7|13
CASSLQRDLEKYF
TGTGCCAGCAGCCTACAGAGGGACCTCGAGAAGTACTTC
>TRBV2|NA|NA|TRBJ2-7|11
CASTPYYEQYF
TGTGCCAGTACCCCCTACTACGAGCAGTACTTC
>TRBV21-1|NA|NA|TRBJ2-1|18
CASSRGQGTPSSYNEQFF
TGTGCCAGCAGCCGTGGACAGGGTACCCCTAGCTCCTACAATGAGCAGTTCTTC
>TRBV11-2|NA|TRBD1|TRBJ2-2|16
CASSLDRQGLTGELFF
TGTGCCAGCAGCTTAGATCGACAGGGTCTCACCGGGGAGCTGTTTTTT
>TRBV11-2|NA|NA|TRBJ1-4|14
CASSLTGPNEKLFF
TGTGCCAGCAGCCTTACAGGGCCAAATGAAAAACTGTTTTTT
>TRBV30|many|NA|TRBJ1-1|12
CAWNGGTTEAFF
TGTGCCTGGAACGGAGGGACCACTGAAGCTTTCTTT
>TRBV11-1|NA|NA|TRBJ1-6|15
CASSFAGGGTSPLHF
TGTGCCAGCAGCTTCGCTGGGGGGGGCACCTCACCCCTCCACTTT
>TRBV9|few|NA|TRBJ2-5|15
CASSVDNRRQETQYF
TGTGCCAGCAGCGTAGATAATAGGCGCCAAGAGACCCAGTACTTC
>TRBV3-1/TRBV3-2|once|NA|TRBJ2-7|13
CASSQDVSYEQYF
TGTGCCAGCAGCCAAGACGTCTCCTACGAGCAGTACTTC
>TRBV5-1|NA|TRBD1|TRBJ1-6|15
CASSQGTEGNSPLHF
TGCGCCAGCAGCCAAGGGACAGAAGGCAATTCACCCCTCCACTTT
>TRBV5-1|once|NA|TRBJ1-2|16
CASSTENTGLGYGYTF
TGCGCCAGCAGCACCGAAAATACAGGGCTAGGCTATGGCTACACCTTC
>TRBV6-6|NA|NA|TRBJ1-6|16
CASRTGQTSYNSPLHF
TGTGCCAGCAGAACTGGACAGACCTCCTATAATTCACCCCTCCACTTT
>TRBV10-3|NA|TRBD2|TRBJ2-7|14
CAIMKGGGRYEQYF
TGTGCCATCATGAAAGGTGGCGGGAGGTACGAGCAGTACTTC
>TRBV12-3/TRBV12-4|once|NA|TRBJ1-5|12
CASSFDNQPQHF
TGTGCCAGCAGTTTCGACAATCAGCCCCAGCATTTT
>TRBV30|NA|TRBD1|TRBJ2-6|17
CAWSKPLTGDGANVLTF
TGTGCCTGGAGCAAACCTCTAACAGGGGATGGGGCCAACGTCCTGACTTTC
>TRBV20-1|few|TRBD2|TRBJ2-1|11
CSARLAREQFF
TGCAGTGCACGACTAGCTCGGGAGCAGTTCTTC
>TRBV11-3|NA|NA|TRBJ1-3|13
CASSFTSGNTIYF
TGTGCCAGCAGCTTCACCTCTGGAAACACCATATATTTT
>TRBV10-2|NA|TRBD1|TRBJ1-2|13
CASGDRLFYGYTF
TGCGCCAGCGGGGACAGGCTGTTCTATGGCTACACCTTC
>TRBV3-1/TRBV3-2|NA|NA|TRBJ2-4|16
CASSQDSGLAKNIQYF
TGTGCCAGCAGCCAAGATTCTGGCCTAGCCAAAAACATTCAGTACTTC
>TRBV12-2|NA|NA|TRBJ2-5|17
CASRLADTGEGGETQYF
TGTGCAAGTCGCTTAGCGGACACGGGGGAGGGAGGTGAGACCCAGTACTTC
>TRBV5-1|NA|TRBD1|TRBJ2-3|17
CASSLGQGAVGTDTQYF
TGCGCCAGCAGCCTGGGACAGGGGGCCGTTGGTACAGATACGCAGTATTTT
>TRBV28|NA|TRBD1|TRBJ1-2|13
CASSRDSLYGYTF
TGTGCCAGCAGTCGGGACAGCCTCTATGGCTACACCTTC
>TRBV3-1/TRBV3-2|NA|NA|TRBJ1-2|18
CASSQDPSAVGSVHGYTF
TGTGCCAGCAGCCAAGACCCATCGGCGGTCGGATCGGTTCATGGCTACACCTTC
>TRBV24-1|NA|NA|TRBJ1-4|13
CATSDPGGEKLFF
TGTGCCACCAGTGACCCGGGGGGTGAAAAACTGTTTTTT
>TRBV28|few|TRBD1|TRBJ1-5|16
CASTLSGTGGNQPQHF
TGTGCCAGCACCTTGTCCGGGACAGGGGGGAATCAGCCCCAGCATTTT
>TRBV6-1|NA|TRBD1|TRBJ1-3|17
CASSATLPGQGSDTIYF
TGTGCCAGCAGTGCTACCCTTCCGGGACAGGGGTCGGACACCATATATTTT
>TRBV7-2|NA|NA|TRBJ1-5|14
CASSTGAGAQPQHF
TGTGCCAGCAGCACCGGGGCGGGGGCTCAGCCCCAGCATTTT
>TRBV19|NA|TRBD1|TRBJ1-2|13
CASAEGTGYGYTF
TGTGCCAGTGCAGAGGGGACAGGCTATGGCTACACCTTC
>TRBV24-1|NA|TRBD2|TRBJ2-1|15
CATSEVAGGQNEQFF
TGTGCCACCAGTGAAGTAGCGGGAGGGCAGAATGAGCAGTTCTTC